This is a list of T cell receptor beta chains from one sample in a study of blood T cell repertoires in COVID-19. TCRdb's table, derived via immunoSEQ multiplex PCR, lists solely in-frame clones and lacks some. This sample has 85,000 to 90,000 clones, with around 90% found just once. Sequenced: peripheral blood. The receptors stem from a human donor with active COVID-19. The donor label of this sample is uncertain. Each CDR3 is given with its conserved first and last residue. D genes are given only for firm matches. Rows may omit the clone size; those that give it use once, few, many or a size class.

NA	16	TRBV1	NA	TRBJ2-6	TGCACCAAATCGCTCAGGGTGTCCTCTGGGGCCAACGTCCTGACTTTC	CTKSLRVSSGANVLTF
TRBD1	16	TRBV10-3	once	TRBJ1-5	TGTGCCATCAGTGAGGGGGGACAGGGCGGCAATCAGCCCCAGCATTTT	CAISEGGQGGNQPQHF
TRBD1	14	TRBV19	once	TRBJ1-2	TGTGCCAGTAAGGGGACAGCGCTTAACTATGGCTACACCTTC	CASKGTALNYGYTF
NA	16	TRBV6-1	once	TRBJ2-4	TGTGCCAGCAGGGAACTACCGGACAGAGCCAAAAACATTCAGTACTTC	CASRELPDRAKNIQYF
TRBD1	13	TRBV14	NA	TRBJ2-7	TGTGCCAGCAGCCCGGGACAGAGCTACGAGCAGTACTTC	CASSPGQSYEQYF
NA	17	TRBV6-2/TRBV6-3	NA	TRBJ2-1	TGTGCCAGCAGTTACTCGAGTAGGGAGCGGCTCCTTTTGGAGCAGTTCTTC	CASSYSSRERLLLEQFF
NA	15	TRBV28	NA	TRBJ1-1	TGTGCCAGCAGCCAATCCGGGGTATTGAACACTGAAGCTTTCTTT	CASSQSGVLNTEAFF
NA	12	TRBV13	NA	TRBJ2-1	TGTGCCAGCAGCCTAAGCTCCAATGAGCAGTTCTTC	CASSLSSNEQFF
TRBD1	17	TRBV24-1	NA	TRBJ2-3	TGTGCCACCAGTGACCCCGGACAGGGGGCGAAAACAGATACGCAGTATTTT	CATSDPGQGAKTDTQYF
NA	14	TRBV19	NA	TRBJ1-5	TGTGCCAGTAGTCCCCCGGGAAGCAATCAGCCCCAGCATTTT	CASSPPGSNQPQHF
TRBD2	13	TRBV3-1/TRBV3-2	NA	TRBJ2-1	TGTGCCACCCAGCGGGGGGGCCAAGATGAGCAGTTCTTC	CATQRGGQDEQFF
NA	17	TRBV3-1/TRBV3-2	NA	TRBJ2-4	TGTGCCAGCAGCCACAACTGGGACACTTTAGCCAAAAACATTCAGTACTTC	CASSHNWDTLAKNIQYF
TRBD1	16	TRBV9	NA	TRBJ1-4	TGTGCCAGCAGTAGAACCGGACAGGGGGCGGATGAAAAACTGTTTTTT	CASSRTGQGADEKLFF
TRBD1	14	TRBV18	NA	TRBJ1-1	TGTGCCAGCTCACTGGGACAGATGAACACTGAAGCTTTCTTT	CASSLGQMNTEAFF
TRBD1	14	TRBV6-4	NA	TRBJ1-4	TGTGCCAGCAGCGACAGGGGGCGAGGTGAAAAACTGTTTTTT	CASSDRGRGEKLFF
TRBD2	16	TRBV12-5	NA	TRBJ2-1	TGTGCTAGTGGGGGAAGCGGGGGGCCGATCTACAATGAGCAGTTCTTC	CASGGSGGPIYNEQFF
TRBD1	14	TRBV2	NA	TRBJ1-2	TGTGCCAGCAGTGAAGTGACAGGGGCATATGGCTACACCTTC	CASSEVTGAYGYTF
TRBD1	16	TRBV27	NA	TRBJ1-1	TGTGCCAGCAGTCGTGGACAGGGAGTTTGGAACACTGAAGCTTTCTTT	CASSRGQGVWNTEAFF
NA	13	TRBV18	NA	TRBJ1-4	TGTGCCAGCTCACCACCGGGAGACAAAAAACTGTTTTTT	CASSPPGDKKLFF
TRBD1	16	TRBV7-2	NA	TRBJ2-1	TGTGCCAGCAGCGAACGATCGGACAGGGGAGGCAATGAGCAGTTCTTC	CASSERSDRGGNEQFF
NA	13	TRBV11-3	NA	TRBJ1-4	TGTGCCAGCAGCCTAGGCAGAAATGAAAAACTGTTTTTT	CASSLGRNEKLFF
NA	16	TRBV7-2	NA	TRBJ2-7	TGTGCCAACAACAGCAAAAGGGGCAGTTTACCCTACGAGCAGTACTTC	CANNSKRGSLPYEQYF
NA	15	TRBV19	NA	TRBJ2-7	TGTGCCAGTAGCCTTCCCGGGGGGCCCGGGCACGAGCAGTACTTC	CASSLPGGPGHEQYF
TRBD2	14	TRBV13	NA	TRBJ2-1	TGTGCCAGCAGCCTTAGCGGGGTTTACAATGAGCAGTTCTTC	CASSLSGVYNEQFF
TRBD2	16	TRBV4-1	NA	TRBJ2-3	TGCGCCAGCAGCCAAGACACTAGCGGGGGGTCGGATACGCAGTATTTT	CASSQDTSGGSDTQYF
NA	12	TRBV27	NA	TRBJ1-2	TGTGCCAGCAGCCACAGGGACTATGGCTACACCTTC	CASSHRDYGYTF
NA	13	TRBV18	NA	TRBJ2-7	TGTGCCAGCTCCCAAAAGACCTCGGGGGAGCAGTACTTC	CASSQKTSGEQYF
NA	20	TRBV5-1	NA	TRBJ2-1	TGCGCCAGCAGCATACAGTCACTCCCCGGAGGTAGAGGCGATTACAATGAGCAGTTCTTC	CASSIQSLPGGRGDYNEQFF
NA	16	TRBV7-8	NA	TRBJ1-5	TGTGCCAGCAGCTTAGCGCTTGGGGCCGGCAATCAGCCCCAGCATTTT	CASSLALGAGNQPQHF
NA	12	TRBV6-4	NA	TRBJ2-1	TGTGCCACCGGGCAGGGGCAAAATGAGCAGTTCTTC	CATGQGQNEQFF
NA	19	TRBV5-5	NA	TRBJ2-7	TGTGCCAGCAGCTGGAGGGCAGGTTTAGTGGACTCGAGCTCCTACGAGCAGTACTTC	CASSWRAGLVDSSSYEQYF
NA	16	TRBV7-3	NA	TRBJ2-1	TGTGCCAGCAGCTTATGGTCTAGGAGCTCCTACAATGAGCAGTTCTTC	CASSLWSRSSYNEQFF
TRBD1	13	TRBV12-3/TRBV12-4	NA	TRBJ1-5	TGTGCCAGCAGTACAGGGGGAAGTCAGCCCCAGCATTTT	CASSTGGSQPQHF
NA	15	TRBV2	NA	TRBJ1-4	TGTGCCAGCAGTGTTACAGGGCTTAGAGGTGAAAAACTGTTTTTT	CASSVTGLRGEKLFF
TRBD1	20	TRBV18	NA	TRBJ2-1	TGTGCCAGCTCACTTTTTCCGGGACAGGGGGCCCCGAGCTCCTACAATGAGCAGTTCTTC	CASSLFPGQGAPSSYNEQFF
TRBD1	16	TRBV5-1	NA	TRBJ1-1	TGCGCCAGCAGCTATGGATGGGGACAGACTACTGTTGAAGCTTTCTTT	CASSYGWGQTTVEAFF
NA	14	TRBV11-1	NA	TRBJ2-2	TGTGCCAGCAGCGGTGGGCTGAACACCGGGGAGCTGTTTTTT	CASSGGLNTGELFF
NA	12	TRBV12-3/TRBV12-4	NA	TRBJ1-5	TGTGCCAGCAGGGGAGAAGCAACGCCCCAGCATTTT	CASRGEATPQHF
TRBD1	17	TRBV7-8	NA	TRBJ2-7	TGTGCCAGCAGCCTTTTAGGGGTAGGGGGCCAGATCGACGAGCAGTACTTC	CASSLLGVGGQIDEQYF
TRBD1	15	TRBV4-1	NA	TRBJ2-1	TGCGCCAGCAGCCACCCGGGACAGGGGGACAATGAGCAGTTCTTC	CASSHPGQGDNEQFF
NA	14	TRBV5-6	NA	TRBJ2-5	TGTGCCAGCAGCGGATCAGGGTACCAAGAGACCCAGTACTTC	CASSGSGYQETQYF
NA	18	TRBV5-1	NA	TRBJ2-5	TGCGCCAGCAGCTTGGGCCTTCGGCGGGGGCCGATCCAAGAGACCCAGTACTTC	CASSLGLRRGPIQETQYF
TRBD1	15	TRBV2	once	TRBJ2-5	TGTGCCAGCGGTCTTGACAGGGGGGACCAAGAGACCCAGTACTTC	CASGLDRGDQETQYF
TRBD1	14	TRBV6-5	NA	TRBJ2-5	TGTGCCACTGTTCGGGACAGGGGGAGAGAGACCCAGTACTTC	CATVRDRGRETQYF
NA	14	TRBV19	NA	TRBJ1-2	TGTGCCAGTAGTATAGCGGACAGCTTCTATGGCTACACCTTC	CASSIADSFYGYTF
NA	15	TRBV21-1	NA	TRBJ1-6	TGTGCCAGCAGCAAAACGGGACTCGGAGATTCACCCCTCCACTTT	CASSKTGLGDSPLHF
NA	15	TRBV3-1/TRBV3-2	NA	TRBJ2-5	TGTGCCAGCAGCCAAAACCGGGACACACAAGAGACCCAGTACTTC	CASSQNRDTQETQYF
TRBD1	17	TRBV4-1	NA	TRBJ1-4	TGCGCCAGCAGGCTTATAGGGGGCGGGAAAACTAATGAAAAACTGTTTTTT	CASRLIGGGKTNEKLFF
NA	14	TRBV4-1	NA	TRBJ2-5	TGCGCCAGCAGCCAAGAGGGGGGCCAAGAGACCCAGTACTTC	CASSQEGGQETQYF
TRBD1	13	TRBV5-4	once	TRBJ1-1	TGTGCCAGCACCAACAGGGGGCACACTGAAGCTTTCTTT	CASTNRGHTEAFF
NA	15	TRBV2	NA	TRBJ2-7	TGTGCCAGCAGTTGGGCAGGGACACACTCCTACGAGCAGTACTTC	CASSWAGTHSYEQYF
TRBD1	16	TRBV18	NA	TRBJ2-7	TGTGCCAGCTCACGGACAGGGAACTCTCCCGCCTACGAGCAGTACTTC	CASSRTGNSPAYEQYF
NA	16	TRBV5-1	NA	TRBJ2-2	TGCGCCAGCCGCCCCATGGGGGGGCGAATAACCGGGGAGCTGTTTTTT	CASRPMGGRITGELFF
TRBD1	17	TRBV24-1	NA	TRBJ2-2	TGTGCCACCAGCAAAACTACAGGGGCCACAAACACCGGGGAGCTGTTTTTT	CATSKTTGATNTGELFF
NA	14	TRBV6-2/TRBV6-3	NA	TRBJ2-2	TGTGCCAGCAGTTACTCCCTTTTGACCGGGGAGCTGTTTTTT	CASSYSLLTGELFF
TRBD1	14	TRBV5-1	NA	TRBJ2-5	TGCGCCAGCAGCGGGACAGGGCCTAGGGAGACCCAGTACTTC	CASSGTGPRETQYF
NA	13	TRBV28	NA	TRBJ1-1	TGTGCCAGCAGTTTATTCAGGCAGACTGAAGCTTTCTTT	CASSLFRQTEAFF
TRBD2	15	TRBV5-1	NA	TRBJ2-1	TGCGCCAGCAGCCCGGGGCGGGGGGGCCTCAATGAGCAGTTCTTC	CASSPGRGGLNEQFF
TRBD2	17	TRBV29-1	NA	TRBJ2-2	TGCAGCGTCCAGGGACTAGCGGGGGATCTTGGCACCGGGGAGCTGTTTTTT	CSVQGLAGDLGTGELFF